These 5 T cell receptor beta chains share one sample of origin, sequenced in a study of OX40 agonist ivuxolimab in advanced cancers. Measured with immunoSEQ multiplex PCR; TCRdb has only the in-frame clones, and not every one. Here the sample spans roughly 7,000 clones, 65% to 75% being singletons. Sample: CD4+ or CD8+ T cells sorted from blood, taken in a trial of the OX40 agonist ivuxolimab. The receptors were sampled from an adult with an advanced solid tumor such as melanoma, head and neck, liver or kidney cancer.

V and J are TRBV5-4 and TRBJ2-3; 8 bases are shared with TRBD2. V was clipped by 0 bases and J by 7 bases; unmatched bases: 10. The CDR3 extends over 16 amino acids. From germline, CDR1 is SGHNT and CDR2 YYREEE (reference sequence). CDR3 in DNA: TGTGCCAGCAGCTTGGTTCCCGGGACTAGTGCCAATACGCAGTATTTT. Translated: CASSLVPGTSANTQYF.

The chain employs TRBV19 and TRBJ2-7, with a weak D call TRBD2 (6 bases). V lost 3 bases and J 4 bases, leaving 16 bases between the germline ends. Germline loops: CDR1 LNHDA, CDR2 SQIVND (reference sequence). The CDR3 runs 15 residues. CDR3 coding DNA: TGTGCCAGTAGTATTACGTGGGACGGACTATACGAGCAGTACTTC. This encodes CASSITWDGLYEQYF. Drawing the rest from reference TRBV19 and TRBJ2-7, the complete variable domain is DGGITQSPKYLFRKEGQNVTLSCEQNLNHDAMYWYRQDPGQGLRLIYYSQIVNDFQKGDIAEGYSVSREKKESFPLTVTSAQKNPTAFYLCASSITWDGLYEQYFGPGTRLTVT.

This clone was recorded only once. This likely reflects a read error, since a far larger clone is one base away. This sample includes further DNA sequences coding for the same CDR3. The gene calls are TRBV7-8 and TRBJ2-5; D remains ambiguous. This CDR3 region has 13 residues. CDR1 is SGHVS and CDR2 is FQNEAQ in the germline V gene. The germline V and J ends were trimmed by 5 bases and 5 bases, with 12 bases remaining between them. CDR3 nucleotides: TGTGCCAGCAGCCTAAGTAAGGCGGAGACCCAGTACTTC. Translation: CASSLSKAETQYF.

The V and J genes are TRBV7-2 and TRBJ2-3; 8 bases are a match to TRBD1. Germline CDR1 reads SGHTA; CDR2 reads FQGNSA. V shed 2 bases and J 4 bases; nucleotides not matched to a gene: 8. The CDR3 totals 16 residues. The CDR3 reads CASSLRQGAFADTQYF. The CDR3 nucleotides read TGTGCCAGCAGCTTAAGGCAGGGGGCGTTTGCAGATACGCAGTATTTT.

There are a few counts of this clone. The V gene is TRBV5-1, the J gene TRBJ2-7; no definite D call. With 4 bases removed from V and 0 bases from J, the gap between germline ends came to 11 bases. The germline V gene has CDR1 SGHRS and CDR2 YFSETQ. The CDR3 length is 14 residues. CDR3 DNA sequence: TGCGCCAGCAGCCCTTTCGGAGCCTCCTACGAGCAGTACTTC. It translates to CASSPFGASYEQYF.